These T cell receptor beta chains were read from a single sample in a study of cytomegalovirus exposure and HLA in healthy donors. Method: immunoSEQ multiplex PCR; TCRdb's copy keeps in-frame clones and lacks some. The profile shows about 120,000 clones, around 68% of them singletons. Sequences were obtained from PBMCs. Source of these receptors: a woman between 40 and 55 years old in good health and CMV-seropositive. The CDR3 runs from the conserved cysteine through the conserved F or W. Fields, in order: V gene, clone size, D gene, J gene, CDR3 DNA, CDR3 protein. D genes are given only for firm matches. Not every row has a clone size; where given, it reads once, few, many or a size class.

TRBV6-6,few,TRBD1,TRBJ1-2,TGTGCCAGCAGTTTGCCCGGGACAGGGTATGGCTACACCTTC,CASSLPGTGYGYTF
TRBV7-2,.,TRBD2,TRBJ2-5,TGTGCCAGCAGCACTACTAGCGGGGGGGCCGGCAAAGAGACCCAGTACTTC,CASSTTSGGAGKETQYF
TRBV6-6,.,TRBD1,TRBJ1-6,TGTGCCAGCAGGCCGACCCAGGGGGCGGGTAATTCACCCCTCCACTTT,CASRPTQGAGNSPLHF
TRBV7-2,.,TRBD2,TRBJ2-7,TGTGCCAGCAGCACAGGACTAGCGAGGACGTCCTACGAGCAGTACTTC,CASSTGLARTSYEQYF
TRBV5-6,.,.,TRBJ2-7,TGTGCCAGCAGCTTGGCAGGGAACTACGAGCAGTACTTC,CASSLAGNYEQYF
TRBV19,.,TRBD2,TRBJ2-3,TGTGCCAGTCGCGGACTAGCGGGACTGGAAACAGATACGCAGTATTTT,CASRGLAGLETDTQYF
TRBV27,once,TRBD1,TRBJ2-3,TGTGCCAGCAGTATACGGGACAGGGCTTCGCAGTATTTT,CASSIRDRASQYF
TRBV5-1,.,.,TRBJ2-7,TGCGCCAGCAGCTTGTCGGGAGAAATCTCCTACGAGCAGTACTTC,CASSLSGEISYEQYF
TRBV10-1,.,TRBD2,TRBJ2-7,TGCGCCACCTTGACTAGCGGGCAGTGCTCCTACGAGCAGTACTTC,CATLTSGQCSYEQYF
TRBV16,.,TRBD1,TRBJ1-3,TGTGCCAGCAGCCATAGAACAGGGGACGAAAACACCATATATTTT,CASSHRTGDENTIYF
TRBV6-1,few,TRBD2,TRBJ2-2,TGTGCCAGCAGTGAAGGACTAGCGTTGTCGTCCGGGGAGCTGTTTTTT,CASSEGLALSSGELFF
TRBV7-2,.,TRBD2,TRBJ2-5,TGTGCCAGCACCCGGACTAGCGGGAAAGAGACCCAGTACTTC,CASTRTSGKETQYF
TRBV5-1,.,.,TRBJ1-2,TGCGCCAGCAAGGACCCGGGGGAGGTTGGCTACACCTTC,CASKDPGEVGYTF
TRBV6-5,once,TRBD1,TRBJ2-3,TGTGCCAGCCGAGACAGGGGGGCTCATAGTACGCAGTATTTT,CASRDRGAHSTQYF
TRBV5-1,.,.,TRBJ2-1,TGCGCCAGCAGCTTGGCTTCTAGCTCCTACAATGAGCAGTTCTTC,CASSLASSSYNEQFF
TRBV6-1,.,.,TRBJ1-1,TGTGCCACCACGGTATCCCTGAACACTGAAGCTTTCTTT,CATTVSLNTEAFF
TRBV11-2,.,.,TRBJ1-6,TGTGCCAGCGCCAGGGGTACCCACGGTTCACCCCTCCACTTT,CASARGTHGSPLHF
TRBV11-3,.,TRBD2,TRBJ2-7,TGTGCCAGCAGCTTCAGCGGGGGTGGGCAGTACTTC,CASSFSGGGQYF
TRBV5-8,.,.,TRBJ2-7,TGTGCCAGCAGCTCGGGACTCCACCGGGAGCAGTACTTC,CASSSGLHREQYF
TRBV11-1,once,.,TRBJ2-5,TGTGCCAGCAGCCACCGGGGGGAGACCCAGTACTTC,CASSHRGETQYF
TRBV13,.,TRBD2,TRBJ2-7,TGTGCCAGCAGCCCAAGGACTAGCGGGGGGCTCACCACGCGCTACGAGCAGTACTTC,CASSPRTSGGLTTRYEQYF
TRBV2,.,.,TRBJ1-2,TGTGCCAGCAGGGAGGCCTATGGCTACACCTTC,CASREAYGYTF
TRBV4-1,.,.,TRBJ1-5,TGCGCCAGCAGCCAAGCAGGGGATCAGCCCCAGCATTTT,CASSQAGDQPQHF
TRBV9,.,TRBD2,TRBJ2-2,TGTGCCAGTCGTCGCGGGAGGCACACCGGGGAGCTGTTTTTT,CASRRGRHTGELFF